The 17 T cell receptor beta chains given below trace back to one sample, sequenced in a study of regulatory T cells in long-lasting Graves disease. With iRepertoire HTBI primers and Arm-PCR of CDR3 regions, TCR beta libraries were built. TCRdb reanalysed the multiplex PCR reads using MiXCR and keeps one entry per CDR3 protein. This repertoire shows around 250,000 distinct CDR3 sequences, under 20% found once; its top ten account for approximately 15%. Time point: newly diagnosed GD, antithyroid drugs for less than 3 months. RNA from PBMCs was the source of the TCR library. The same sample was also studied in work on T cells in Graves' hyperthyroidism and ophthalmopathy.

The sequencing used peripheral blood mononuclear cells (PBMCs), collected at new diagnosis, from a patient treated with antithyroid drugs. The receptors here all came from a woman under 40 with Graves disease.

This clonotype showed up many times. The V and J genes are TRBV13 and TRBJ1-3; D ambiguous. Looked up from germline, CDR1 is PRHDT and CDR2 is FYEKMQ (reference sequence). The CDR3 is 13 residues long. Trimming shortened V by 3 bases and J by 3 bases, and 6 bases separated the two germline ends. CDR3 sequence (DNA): TGTGCCAGCAGCTTCACCAGTGGAAACACCATATATTTT. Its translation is CASSFTSGNTIYF.

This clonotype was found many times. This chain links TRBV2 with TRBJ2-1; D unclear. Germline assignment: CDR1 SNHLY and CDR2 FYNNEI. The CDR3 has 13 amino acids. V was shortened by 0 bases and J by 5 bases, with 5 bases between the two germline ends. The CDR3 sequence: CASSEARHNEQFF. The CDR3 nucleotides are TGTGCCAGCAGTGAAGCTAGGCACAATGAGCAGTTCTTC. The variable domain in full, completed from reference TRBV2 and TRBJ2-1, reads EPEVTQTPSHQVTQMGQEVILRCVPISNHLYFYWYRQILGQKVEFLVSFYNNEISEKSEIFDDQFSVERPDGSNFTLKIRSTKLEDSAMYFCASSEARHNEQFFGPGTRLTVL.

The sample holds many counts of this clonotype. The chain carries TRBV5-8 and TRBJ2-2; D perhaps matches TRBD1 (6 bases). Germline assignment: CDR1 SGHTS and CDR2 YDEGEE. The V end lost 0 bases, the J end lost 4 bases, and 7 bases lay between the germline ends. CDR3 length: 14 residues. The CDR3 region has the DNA TGTGCCAGCAGCTTGGGGGGGCGCACCGGGGAGCTGTTTTTT. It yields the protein CASSLGGRTGELFF.

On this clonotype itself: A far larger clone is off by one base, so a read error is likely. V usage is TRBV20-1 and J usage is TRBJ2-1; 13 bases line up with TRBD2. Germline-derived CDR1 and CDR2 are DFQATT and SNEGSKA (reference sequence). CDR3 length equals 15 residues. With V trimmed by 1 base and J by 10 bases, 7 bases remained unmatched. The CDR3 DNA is TGCAGTGCTAGAGCCACTAGCGGGGGGGGATACGAGCAGTTCTTC. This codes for CSARATSGGGYEQFF.

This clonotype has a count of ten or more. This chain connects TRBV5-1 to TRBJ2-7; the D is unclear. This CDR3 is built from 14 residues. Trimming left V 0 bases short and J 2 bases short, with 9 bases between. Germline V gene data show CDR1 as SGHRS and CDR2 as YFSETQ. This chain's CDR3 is CASSLVVAPYEQYF. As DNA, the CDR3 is TGCGCCAGCAGCTTGGTTGTGGCGCCCTACGAGCAGTACTTC.

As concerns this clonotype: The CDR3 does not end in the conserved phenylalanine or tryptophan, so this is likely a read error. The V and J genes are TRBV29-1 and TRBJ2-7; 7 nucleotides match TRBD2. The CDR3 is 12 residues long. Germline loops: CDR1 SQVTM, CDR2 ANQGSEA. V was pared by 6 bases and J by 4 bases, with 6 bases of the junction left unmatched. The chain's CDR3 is CSVGRGSYEQYL. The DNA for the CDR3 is TGCAGCGTGGGGAGGGGATCGTACGAGCAGTACCTC.

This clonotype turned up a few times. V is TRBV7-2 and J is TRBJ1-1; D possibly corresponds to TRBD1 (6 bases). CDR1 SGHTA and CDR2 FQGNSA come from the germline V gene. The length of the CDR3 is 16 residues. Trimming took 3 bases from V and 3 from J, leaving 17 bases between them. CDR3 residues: CASSFSTGRRDTEAFF. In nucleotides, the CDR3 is TGTGCCAGCAGCTTTAGTACAGGGAGGAGGGACACTGAAGCTTTCTTT.

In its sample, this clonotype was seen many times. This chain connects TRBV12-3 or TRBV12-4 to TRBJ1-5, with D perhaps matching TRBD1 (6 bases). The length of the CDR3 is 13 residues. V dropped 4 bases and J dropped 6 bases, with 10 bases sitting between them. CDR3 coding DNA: TGTGCCAGCAGTTACAGGGCTGGTCAGCCCCAGCATTTT. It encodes CASSYRAGQPQHF.

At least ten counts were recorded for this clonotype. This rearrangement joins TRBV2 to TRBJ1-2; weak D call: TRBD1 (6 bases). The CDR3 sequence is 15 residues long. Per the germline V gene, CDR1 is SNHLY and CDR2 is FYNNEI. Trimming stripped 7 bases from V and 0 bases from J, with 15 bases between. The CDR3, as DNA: TGTGCCAGCACACTCCGGGACACCTCTAACTATGGCTACACCTTC. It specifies CASTLRDTSNYGYTF.

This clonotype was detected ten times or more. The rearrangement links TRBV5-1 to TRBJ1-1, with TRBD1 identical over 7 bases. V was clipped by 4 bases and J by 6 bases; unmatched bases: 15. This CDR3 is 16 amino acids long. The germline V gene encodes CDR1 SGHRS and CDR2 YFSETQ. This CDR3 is CASSTLYRGRGAEAFF. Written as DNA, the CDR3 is TGCGCCAGCAGCACCCTGTACAGGGGCCGGGGTGCTGAAGCTTTCTTT.

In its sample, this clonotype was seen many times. The CDR3 nucleotides read TGTGCCAGCAGCCAAGGGGGCCTAGCGGGGAAGACCCAGTACTTC. This gives the protein CASSQGGLAGKTQYF. The chain combines TRBV3-1 with TRBJ2-5; 9 nucleotides match TRBD2. There are 15 residues in the CDR3. The germline CDR1 and CDR2 sequences are LGHDT and YNNKEL (reference sequence). Unmatched junction bases numbered 6, after V lost 1 base and J lost 6 bases.

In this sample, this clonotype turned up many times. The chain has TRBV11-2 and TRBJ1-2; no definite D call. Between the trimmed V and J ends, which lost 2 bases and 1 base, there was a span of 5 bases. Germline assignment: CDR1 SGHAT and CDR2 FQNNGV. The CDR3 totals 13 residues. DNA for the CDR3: TGTGCCAGCAGCTTACAGGTTAACTATGGCTACACCTTC. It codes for CASSLQVNYGYTF.

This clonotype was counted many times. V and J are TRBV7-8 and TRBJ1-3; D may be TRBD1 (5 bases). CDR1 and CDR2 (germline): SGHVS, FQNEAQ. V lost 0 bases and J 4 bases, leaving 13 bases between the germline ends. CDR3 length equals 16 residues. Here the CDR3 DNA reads TGTGCCAGCAGCTTAGCGGGGAGGGGATCCGGAAACACCATATATTTT. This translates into CASSLAGRGSGNTIYF. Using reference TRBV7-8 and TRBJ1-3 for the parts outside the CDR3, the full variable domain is GAGVSQSPRYKVAKRGQDVALRCDPISGHVSLFWYQQALGQGPEFLTYFQNEAQLDKSGLPSDRFFAERPEGSVSTLKIQRTQQEDSAVYLCASSLAGRGSGNTIYFGEGSWLTVV.

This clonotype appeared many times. The CDR3 spells CASRGNGGSSGNTIYF. CDR3 coding DNA: TGTGCCAGCAGGGGTAATGGCGGAAGCTCTGGAAACACCATATATTTT. The chain links TRBV6-1 to TRBJ1-3, with D unclear. The V end lost 6 bases, the J end lost 0 bases, and 15 bases lay between the germline ends. CDR3 length: 16 amino acids. Looked up from germline, CDR1 is MNHNS and CDR2 is SASEGT.

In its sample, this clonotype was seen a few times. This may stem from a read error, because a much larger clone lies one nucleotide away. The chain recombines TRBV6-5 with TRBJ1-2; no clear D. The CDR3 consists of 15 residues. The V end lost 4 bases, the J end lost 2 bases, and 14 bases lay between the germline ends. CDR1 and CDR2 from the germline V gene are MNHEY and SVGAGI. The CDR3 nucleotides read TGTGCCAGCAGTTCTTGGGCAGAGTCAAACTATGGCTACACCTTC. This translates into CASSSWAESNYGYTF.

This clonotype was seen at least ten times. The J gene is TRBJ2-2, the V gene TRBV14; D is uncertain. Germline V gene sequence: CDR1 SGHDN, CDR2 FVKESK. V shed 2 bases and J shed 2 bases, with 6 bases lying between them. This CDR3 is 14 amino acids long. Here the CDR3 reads CASSQLENTGELFF. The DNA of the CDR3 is TGTGCCAGCAGCCAATTAGAAAACACCGGGGAGCTGTTTTTT.

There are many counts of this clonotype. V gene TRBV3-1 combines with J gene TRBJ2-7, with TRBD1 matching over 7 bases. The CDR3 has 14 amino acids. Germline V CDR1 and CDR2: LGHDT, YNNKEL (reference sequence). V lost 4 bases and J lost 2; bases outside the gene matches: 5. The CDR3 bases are TGTGCCAGCAGCCTTACGACAGGGACCTACGAGCAGTACTTC. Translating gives CASSLTTGTYEQYF.